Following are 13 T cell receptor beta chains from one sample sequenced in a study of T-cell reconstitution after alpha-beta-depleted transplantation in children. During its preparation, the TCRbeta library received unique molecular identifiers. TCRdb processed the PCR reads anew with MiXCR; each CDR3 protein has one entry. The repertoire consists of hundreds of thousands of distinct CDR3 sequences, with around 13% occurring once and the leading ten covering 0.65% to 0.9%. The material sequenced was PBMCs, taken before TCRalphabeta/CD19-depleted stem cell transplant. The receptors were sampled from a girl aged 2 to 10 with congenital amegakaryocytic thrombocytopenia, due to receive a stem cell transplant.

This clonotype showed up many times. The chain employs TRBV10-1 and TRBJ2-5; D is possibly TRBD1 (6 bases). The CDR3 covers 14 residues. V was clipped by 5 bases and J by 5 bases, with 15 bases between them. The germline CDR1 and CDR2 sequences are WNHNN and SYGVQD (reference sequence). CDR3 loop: CASSNRASRETQYF. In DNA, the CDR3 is TGCGCCAGCAGTAACAGGGCGTCGAGGGAGACCCAGTACTTC.

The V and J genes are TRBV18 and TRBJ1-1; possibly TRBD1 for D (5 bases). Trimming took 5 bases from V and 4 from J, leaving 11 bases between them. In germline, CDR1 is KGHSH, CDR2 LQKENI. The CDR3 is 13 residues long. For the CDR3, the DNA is TGTGCCAGCTCAGCGGGGGGGGGCACTGAAGCTTTCTTT. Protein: CASSAGGGTEAFF.

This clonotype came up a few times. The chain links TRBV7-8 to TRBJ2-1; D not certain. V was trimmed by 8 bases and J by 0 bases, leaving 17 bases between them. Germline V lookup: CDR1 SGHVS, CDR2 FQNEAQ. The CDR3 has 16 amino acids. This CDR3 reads CASAPVRLSSYNEQFF. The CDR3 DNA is TGTGCCAGCGCCCCAGTGCGCTTGAGCTCCTACAATGAGCAGTTCTTC.

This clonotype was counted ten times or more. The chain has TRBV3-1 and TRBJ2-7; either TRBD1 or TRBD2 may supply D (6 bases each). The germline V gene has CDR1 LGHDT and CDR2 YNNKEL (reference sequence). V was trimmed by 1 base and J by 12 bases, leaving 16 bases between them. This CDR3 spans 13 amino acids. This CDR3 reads CASSQAMEGVSYF. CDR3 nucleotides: TGTGCCAGCAGCCAAGCAATGGAGGGGGTGTCGTACTTC.

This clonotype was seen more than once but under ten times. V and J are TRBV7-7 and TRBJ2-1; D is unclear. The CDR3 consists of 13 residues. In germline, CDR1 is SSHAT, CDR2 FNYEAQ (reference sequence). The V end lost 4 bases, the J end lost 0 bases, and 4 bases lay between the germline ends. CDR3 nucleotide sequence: TGTGCCAGCAGCTCGGCCTCCTACAATGAGCAGTTCTTC. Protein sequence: CASSSASYNEQFF.

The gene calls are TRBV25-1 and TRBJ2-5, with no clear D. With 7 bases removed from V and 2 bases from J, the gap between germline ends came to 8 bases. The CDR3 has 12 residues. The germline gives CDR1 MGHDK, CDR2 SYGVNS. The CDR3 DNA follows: TGTGCCAGCAAAGGAATACAAGAGACCCAGTACTTC. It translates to CASKGIQETQYF.

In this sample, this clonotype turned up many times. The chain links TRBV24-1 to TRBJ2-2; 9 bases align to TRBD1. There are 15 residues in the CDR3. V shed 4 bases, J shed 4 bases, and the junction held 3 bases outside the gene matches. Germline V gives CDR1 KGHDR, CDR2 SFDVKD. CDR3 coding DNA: TGTGCCACCAGTGAGGCGACAGGGGGCACCGGGGAGCTGTTTTTT. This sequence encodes CATSEATGGTGELFF.

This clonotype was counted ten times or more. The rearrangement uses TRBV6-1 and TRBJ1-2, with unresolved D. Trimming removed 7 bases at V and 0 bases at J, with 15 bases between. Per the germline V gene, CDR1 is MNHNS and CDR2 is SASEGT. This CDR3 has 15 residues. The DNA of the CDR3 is TGTGCCAGCACCCGGGAAGGCGCAGCTAACTATGGCTACACCTTC. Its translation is CASTREGAANYGYTF.

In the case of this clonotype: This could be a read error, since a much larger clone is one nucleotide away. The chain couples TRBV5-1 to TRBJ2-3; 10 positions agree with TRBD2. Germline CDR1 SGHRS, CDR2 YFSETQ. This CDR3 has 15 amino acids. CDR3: CAGSLEREGTDTQYF. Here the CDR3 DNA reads TGCGCCGGCAGCTTGGAGCGGGAGGGAACAGATACGCAGTATTTT.

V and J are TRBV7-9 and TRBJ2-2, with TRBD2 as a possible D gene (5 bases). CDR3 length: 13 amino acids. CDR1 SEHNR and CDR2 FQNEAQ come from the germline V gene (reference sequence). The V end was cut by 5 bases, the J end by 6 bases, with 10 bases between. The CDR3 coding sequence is TGTGCCAGCAGCCCTGACTACCCCGGGGAGCTGTTTTTT. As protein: CASSPDYPGELFF.

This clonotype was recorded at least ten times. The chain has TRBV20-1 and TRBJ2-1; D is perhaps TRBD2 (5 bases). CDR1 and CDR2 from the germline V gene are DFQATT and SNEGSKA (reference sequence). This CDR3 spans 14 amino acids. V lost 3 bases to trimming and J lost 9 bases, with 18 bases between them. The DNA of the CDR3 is TGCAGTGCTAGCGGCGAGGCCCCAGGAGGTGAGCAGTTCTTC. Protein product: CSASGEAPGGEQFF.

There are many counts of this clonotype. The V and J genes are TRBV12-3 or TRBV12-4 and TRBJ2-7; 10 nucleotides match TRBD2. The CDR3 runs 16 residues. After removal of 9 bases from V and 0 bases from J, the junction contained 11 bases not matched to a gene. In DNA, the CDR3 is TGTGCCAGTGGGGGGTATGGACTAGCGGACTCCTACGAGCAGTACTTC. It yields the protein CASGGYGLADSYEQYF.

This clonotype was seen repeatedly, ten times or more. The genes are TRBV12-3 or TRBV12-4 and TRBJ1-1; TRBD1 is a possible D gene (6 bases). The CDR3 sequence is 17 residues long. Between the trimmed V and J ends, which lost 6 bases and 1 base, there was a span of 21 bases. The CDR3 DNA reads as TGTGCCAGCAGAGACAGGTCGGAACCTTCGGGGAACACTGAAGCTTTCTTT. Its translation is CASRDRSEPSGNTEAFF.